A single sample gave rise to the 26 T cell receptor beta chains below, sequenced in a study of breast tumors, draining lymph nodes, adjacent tissues. TCRdb called the multiplex PCR reads again in MiXCR, with one record for every CDR3 protein. The sample has over 130,000 distinct CDR3 sequences, about 31% seen once. The lymph nodes were axillary draining lymph nodes from breast cancer patients. The sequencing sample was made of axillary lymph node tissue. These receptors originate from a female donor with breast cancer. Some clones in this sample may be carry-over from other donors' samples.

This clonotype appeared many times. V gene TRBV27 combines with J gene TRBJ1-2, with TRBD1 identical over 7 bases. Per the germline V gene, CDR1 is MNHEY and CDR2 is SMNVEV (reference sequence). V lost 5 bases to trimming and J lost 4 bases; unmatched junction nucleotides: 7. This CDR3 contains 14 residues. This CDR3 is CASSPRQGTYGYTF. The CDR3 nucleotides read TGTGCCAGCAGTCCCCGACAGGGTACCTATGGCTACACCTTC.

The chain employs TRBV7-9 and TRBJ2-2; D possibly uses TRBD1 or TRBD2 (5 bases each). V was pared by 11 bases and J by 3 bases, with 19 bases between. There are 15 residues in the CDR3. Germline CDR1 and CDR2: SEHNR and FQNEAQ (reference sequence). The CDR3 sequence is CACPGSMGDTGELFF. CDR3 in DNA: TGTGCCTGCCCAGGGAGCATGGGCGACACCGGGGAGCTGTTTTTT.

Ten or more counts support this clonotype. This rearrangement joins TRBV12-3 or TRBV12-4 to TRBJ2-4; TRBD2 agrees at 8 bases. CDR3 size: 14 residues. After removal of 6 bases from V and 5 bases from J, the junction contained 6 bases not matched to a gene. In DNA, the CDR3 is TGTGCCAGCAGCCATACGGGGGGGGAAAACATTCAGTACTTC. Translation: CASSHTGGENIQYF.

V usage is TRBV15 and J usage is TRBJ2-7, with a weak D call TRBD1 (5 bases). With 0 bases removed from V and 12 bases from J, the gap between germline ends came to 18 bases. The CDR3 spans 14 residues. CDR1 and CDR2 (germline): LNHNV, YYDKDF (reference sequence). The chain's CDR3 is CATSRDQGAYRAYV. In DNA form, the CDR3 reads TGTGCCACCAGCAGAGATCAAGGGGCCTACCGAGCGTACGTC.

This clonotype was seen many times. The chain employs TRBV2 and TRBJ2-1; tentatively, D is TRBD1 (5 bases). Trimming shortened V by 10 bases and J by 9 bases, and 16 bases separated the two germline ends. The CDR3 length is 12 residues. CDR1 and CDR2 (germline): SNHLY, FYNNEI. CDR3 residues: CATQKGIGEQFF. The CDR3 region has the DNA TGTGCCACCCAAAAGGGGATTGGTGAGCAGTTCTTC.

This clonotype was seen many times. This rearrangement joins TRBV9 to TRBJ2-1; a possible D gene is TRBD1 (5 bases). This CDR3 comprises 12 residues. Germline V gene lookup returns CDR1 SGDLS and CDR2 YYNGEE. With 0 bases removed from V and 9 bases from J, the gap between germline ends came to 7 bases. CDR3 bases: TGTGCCAGCAGCGTAGTTAGGGGTGAGCAGTTCTTC. The encoded protein is CASSVVRGEQFF.

At least ten counts were recorded for this clonotype. The chain is built from TRBV18 and TRBJ2-3, with 8 bases matching TRBD2. The germline V gene encodes CDR1 KGHSH and CDR2 LQKENI. Trimming took 5 bases from V and 1 from J; bases not matched to a gene: 5. This CDR3 is 15 amino acids long. This CDR3 reads CASSVRRGGTDTQYF. The CDR3 DNA follows: TGTGCCAGCTCAGTCAGGCGGGGGGGCACAGATACGCAGTATTTT.

This clonotype was observed many times. This rearrangement joins TRBV24-1 to TRBJ1-5; no clear D gene. The CDR3 loop spans 14 amino acids. Germline CDR1 reads KGHDR; CDR2 reads SFDVKD. V lost 9 bases and J lost 2, with 13 bases in between. The CDR3 DNA reads TGTGCCACCCAACCCTGGGATGGCAATCAGCCCCAGCATTTT. It is translated as CATQPWDGNQPQHF.

The V gene is TRBV10-3, the J gene TRBJ1-1; D is unclear. CDR1 and CDR2 (germline): ENHRY, SYGVKD. This CDR3 contains 13 residues. The V and J ends lost 2 bases and 4 bases respectively, with 8 bases between them. CDR3 protein: CAISEAPGTEAFF. In nucleotides, the CDR3 is TGTGCCATCAGTGAGGCCCCAGGCACTGAAGCTTTCTTT.

In this sample, this clonotype turned up many times. The V and J genes are TRBV6-2 or TRBV6-3 and TRBJ1-5; 10 bases are shared with TRBD1. J gave up 8 bases and V 7 bases, and 11 bases lay outside the gene matches. CDR1 and CDR2 from the germline V gene are MNHEY and SVGEGT. This CDR3 comprises 15 residues. This CDR3 reads CASTPGQGGLEPQHF. The CDR3 region has the DNA TGTGCCAGCACACCAGGACAGGGGGGATTGGAGCCCCAGCATTTT.

In regard to this clonotype: A read error is possible here, since a much larger clone lies one base away. The chain joins TRBV11-2 to TRBJ2-5; TRBD2 agrees at 9 bases. Germline V gene lookup returns CDR1 SGHAT and CDR2 FQNNGV. The CDR3 contains 14 residues. V shed 5 bases, J shed 7 bases, and the junction held 8 bases outside the gene matches. CDR3 DNA sequence: TGTGCCAGCAGCAGGGCGGGGGGGCCGTGGACCCAGTACTTC. This encodes CASSRAGGPWTQYF.

At least ten counts were recorded for this clonotype. The chain carries TRBV20-1 and TRBJ2-3; 11 nucleotides line up with TRBD1. Germline V gene sequence: CDR1 DFQATT, CDR2 SNEGSKA (reference sequence). The CDR3 is made up of 16 amino acids. The J segment lost 0 bases and the V segment lost 5 bases, leaving 7 bases of the junction unmatched. The CDR3 spells CSAWTGGRGSTDTQYF. CDR3 in DNA: TGCAGTGCTTGGACAGGGGGCCGAGGTAGCACAGATACGCAGTATTTT.

This clonotype was recorded only once. The gene calls are TRBV20-1 and TRBJ2-5, with 10 bases lining up with TRBD2. The CDR3 sequence is 14 residues long. V lost 5 bases to trimming and J lost 5 bases; unmatched junction nucleotides: 8. From germline, CDR1 is DFQATT and CDR2 SNEGSKA (reference sequence). CDR3 sequence: CSARASGGGETQYF. The CDR3 DNA sequence: TGCAGTGCTCGGGCTAGCGGGGGCGGGGAGACCCAGTACTTC.

The V gene is TRBV19, the J gene TRBJ2-3; no clear D gene. The CDR3 covers 13 residues. Trimming removed 5 bases at V and 3 bases at J, with 9 bases between. Germline V gives CDR1 LNHDA, CDR2 SQIVND (reference sequence). As DNA, the CDR3 is TGTGCCAGTAGTGTCGGCCTAACAGATACGCAGTATTTT. Residues: CASSVGLTDTQYF.

This clonotype showed up many times. The rearrangement joins TRBV28 to TRBJ2-3; no clear D gene. The CDR3 is made up of 15 amino acids. V lost 2 bases and J lost 4, with 13 bases in between. Germline CDR1 and CDR2: MDHEN and SYDVKM. CDR3 nucleotides: TGTGCCAGCAGTTTAGACCCACTCCGGGCAGATACGCAGTATTTT. Translating gives CASSLDPLRADTQYF.

This clonotype was recorded many times. The chain couples TRBV11-2 to TRBJ2-1; TRBD1 might be the D (6 bases). The CDR3 has 15 residues. V lost 5 bases to trimming and J lost 7 bases, with 18 bases between them. Germline values: CDR1 SGHAT, CDR2 FQNNGV. The CDR3 DNA reads as TGTGCCAGCAGCCGCAACAGGGACCAGTTTAATGAGCAGTTCTTC. Translated: CASSRNRDQFNEQFF.

This clonotype was observed a handful of times. A much larger clone lies a single base off, so this may be a read error. This chain joins TRBV30 and TRBJ1-5; weak D call: TRBD1 (5 bases). V lost 0 bases to trimming and J lost 6 bases, with 9 bases between them. The CDR3 contains 13 residues. Germline lookup yields CDR1 GTSNPN and CDR2 SVGIG (reference sequence). Written as DNA, the CDR3 is TGTGCCTGGAGTGTAGGGGAAGGTCAGCCCCAGCATTTT. Translating it yields CAWSVGEGQPQHF.

The chain carries TRBV2 and TRBJ1-3; D remains ambiguous. The V gene's germline CDR1 is SNHLY and CDR2 FYNNEI. V was pared by 4 bases and J by 0 bases, with 4 bases between. The CDR3 spans 13 residues. CDR3 residues: CASSVDSGNTIYF. The DNA of the CDR3 is TGTGCCAGCAGTGTTGACTCTGGAAACACCATATATTTT.

This clonotype has more than one count but fewer than ten. The rearrangement joins TRBV5-1 to TRBJ2-7; 9 positions match TRBD2. The CDR3 is 16 residues long. CDR1 SGHRS and CDR2 YFSETQ come from the germline V gene. V dropped 0 bases and J dropped 6; count of bases not matched to a gene: 10. Here the CDR3 DNA reads TGCGCCAGCAGCTTGGTGGGGCGGGGGGGCTCGTTCGAGCAGTACGTC. Amino acid sequence: CASSLVGRGGSFEQYV.

This clonotype was observed many times. Here the CDR3 reads CASTERGRRGQNNEQFF. Written as DNA, the CDR3 is TGTGCCAGCACTGAGCGTGGGAGGCGGGGCCAAAACAATGAGCAGTTCTTC. This chain joins TRBV2 and TRBJ2-1; maybe TRBD2 (6 bases). V lost 7 bases and J 5 bases, leaving 24 bases between the germline ends. Germline CDR1 is SNHLY and CDR2 is FYNNEI. The CDR3 totals 17 residues.

The chain links TRBV29-1 to TRBJ1-5; D remains unclear. The CDR3 loop spans 13 amino acids. The germline V gene encodes CDR1 SQVTM and CDR2 ANQGSEA. Trimming cost V 7 bases and J 2 bases, with 12 bases left between them. The CDR3 loop reads CSAWTGGNQPQHF. DNA for the CDR3: TGCAGCGCTTGGACGGGAGGCAATCAGCCCCAGCATTTT.

This clonotype was seen repeatedly, ten times or more. The V call is TRBV5-1, the J call TRBJ2-1; TRBD1 matches 11 bases. The J segment lost 7 bases and the V segment lost 3 bases, leaving 9 bases of the junction unmatched. The germline CDR1 and CDR2 sequences are SGHRS and YFSETQ. This CDR3 spans 16 amino acids. The CDR3 DNA is TGCGCCAGCAGCTCAACCGGGACAGGGGGTTTGAATGAGCAGTTCTTC. Translation gives CASSSTGTGGLNEQFF.

This clonotype has a handful of counts. A much larger clone lies one base from this, so it may be a read error. The genes are TRBV6-5 and TRBJ2-1; D possibly corresponds to TRBD2 (6 bases). Germline CDR1 and CDR2: MNHEY and SVGAGI. The CDR3 is 14 amino acids. V was cut by 6 bases and J by 0 bases, with 9 bases left in between. The DNA for the CDR3 is TGTGCCAGCAGGCGTAGCGGCTCCTACAATGAGCAGTTCTTC. Amino acids: CASRRSGSYNEQFF.

The chain employs TRBV20-1 and TRBJ2-1, with 7 positions matching TRBD2. With 6 bases clipped from V and 7 bases from J, the junction kept 15 bases outside the gene matches. Germline CDR1 DFQATT, CDR2 SNEGSKA (reference sequence). The CDR3 has 15 amino acids. CDR3 protein: CSAQTGTNLANEQFF. The CDR3 DNA is TGCAGTGCACAAACCGGGACTAACCTGGCAAATGAGCAGTTCTTC.

This clonotype was counted ten times or more. This chain uses TRBV30 with TRBJ1-5; D gene unclear. Germline V gene lookup returns CDR1 GTSNPN and CDR2 SVGIG (reference sequence). Trimming stripped 2 bases from V and 6 bases from J, with 14 bases between. The CDR3 has 14 residues. Written as DNA, the CDR3 is TGTGCCTGGAGTCTGACTGCAACGGGTCAGCCCCAGCATTTT. Its protein product is CAWSLTATGQPQHF.

The J gene is TRBJ1-6, the V gene TRBV20-1; TRBD1 agrees at 10 bases. This CDR3 has 16 residues. Germline loops: CDR1 DFQATT, CDR2 SNEGSKA (reference sequence). Unmatched junction bases numbered 9, after V lost 2 bases and J lost 8 bases. The CDR3 loop is CSARPLSGTGDSPLHF. The CDR3 DNA is TGCAGTGCTAGACCTCTCTCCGGGACAGGGGATTCACCCCTCCACTTT.